This T cell receptor beta chain was obtained from a study of blood T cell repertoires in COVID-19. The CDR3 contains 15 residues. V lost 5 bases to trimming and J lost 5 bases, with 16 bases between them. Germline V gene lookup returns CDR1 LNHDA and CDR2 SQIVND (reference sequence). Across about two dozen US areas, participants ranged in age from roughly 18 to 95 years. Two negative PCRs, clearance, or symptom resolution were required of recovered Cohort 3 donors. Method: immunoSEQ multiplex PCR; TCRdb's copy keeps in-frame clones and lacks some. The table records a few hundred thousand clones, approximately 81% of them present only once.

The chain links TRBV19 to TRBJ1-3; D ambiguous. The sample consisted of PBMCs or T cells enriched from blood (not recorded which). The clonotype was recovered from a man between 35 and 55 years old who had recovered from COVID-19. CDR3 residues: CASSLGSLLRNTIYF. CDR3 nucleotide sequence: TGTGCCAGTAGTCTTGGCAGCCTACTAAGAAACACCATATATTTT.